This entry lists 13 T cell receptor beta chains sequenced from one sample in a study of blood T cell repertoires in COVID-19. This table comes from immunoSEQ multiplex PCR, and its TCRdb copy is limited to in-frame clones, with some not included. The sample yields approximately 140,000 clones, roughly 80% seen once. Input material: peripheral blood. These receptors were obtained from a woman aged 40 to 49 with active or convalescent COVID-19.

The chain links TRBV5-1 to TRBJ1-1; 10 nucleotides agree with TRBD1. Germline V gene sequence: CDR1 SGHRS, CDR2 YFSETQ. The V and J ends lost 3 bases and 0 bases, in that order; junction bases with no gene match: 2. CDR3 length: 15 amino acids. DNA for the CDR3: TGCGCCAGCAGCTCGGACAGGGGGATGAACACTGAAGCTTTCTTT. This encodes CASSSDRGMNTEAFF.

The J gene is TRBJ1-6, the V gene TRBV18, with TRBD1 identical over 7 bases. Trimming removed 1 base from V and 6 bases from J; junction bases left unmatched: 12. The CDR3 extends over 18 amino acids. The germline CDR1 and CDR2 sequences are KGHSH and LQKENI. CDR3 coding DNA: TGTGCCAGCTCACCACAAGACCTCCGGGGACAGCTTAATTCACCCCTCCACTTT. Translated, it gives CASSPQDLRGQLNSPLHF. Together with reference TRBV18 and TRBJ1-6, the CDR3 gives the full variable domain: NAGVMQNPRHLVRRRGQEARLRCSPMKGHSHVYWYRQLPEEGLKFMVYLQKENIIDESGMPKERFSAEFPKEGPSILRIQQVVRGDSAAYFCASSPQDLRGQLNSPLHFGNGTRLTVT.

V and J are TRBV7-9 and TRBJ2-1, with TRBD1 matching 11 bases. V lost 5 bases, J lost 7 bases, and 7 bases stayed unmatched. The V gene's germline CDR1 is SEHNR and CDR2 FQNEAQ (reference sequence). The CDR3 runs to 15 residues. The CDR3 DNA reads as TGTGCCAGCAGCCACCGGGACAGGGGGAGGAATGAGCAGTTCTTC. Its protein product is CASSHRDRGRNEQFF.

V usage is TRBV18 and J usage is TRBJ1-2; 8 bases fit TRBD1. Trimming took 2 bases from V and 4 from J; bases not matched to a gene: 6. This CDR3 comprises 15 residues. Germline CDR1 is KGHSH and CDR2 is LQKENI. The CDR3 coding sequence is TGTGCCAGCTCACCAGGGCAGGGGGCCGGCTATGGCTACACCTTC. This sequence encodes CASSPGQGAGYGYTF. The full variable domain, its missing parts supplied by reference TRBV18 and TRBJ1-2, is NAGVMQNPRHLVRRRGQEARLRCSPMKGHSHVYWYRQLPEEGLKFMVYLQKENIIDESGMPKERFSAEFPKEGPSILRIQQVVRGDSAAYFCASSPGQGAGYGYTFGSGTRLTVV.

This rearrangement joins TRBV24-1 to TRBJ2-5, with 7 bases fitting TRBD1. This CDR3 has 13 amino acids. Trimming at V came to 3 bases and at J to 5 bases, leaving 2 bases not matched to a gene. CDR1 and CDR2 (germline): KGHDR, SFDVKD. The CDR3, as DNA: TGTGCCACCAGTGATGGGACAGCGGAGACCCAGTACTTC. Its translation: CATSDGTAETQYF.

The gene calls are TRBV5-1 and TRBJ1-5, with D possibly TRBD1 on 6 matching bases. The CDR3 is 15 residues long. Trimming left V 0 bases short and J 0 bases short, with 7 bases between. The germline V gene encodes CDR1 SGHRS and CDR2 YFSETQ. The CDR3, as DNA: TGCGCCAGCAGCTTGGTAGGGGGTAGCAATCAGCCCCAGCATTTT. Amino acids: CASSLVGGSNQPQHF.

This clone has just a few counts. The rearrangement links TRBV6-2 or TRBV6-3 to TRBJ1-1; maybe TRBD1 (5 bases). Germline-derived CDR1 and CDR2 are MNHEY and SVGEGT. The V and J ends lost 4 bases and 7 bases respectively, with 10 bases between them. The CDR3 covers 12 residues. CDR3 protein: CASSSTGGEAFF. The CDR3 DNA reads TGTGCCAGCAGTTCCACGGGGGGTGAAGCTTTCTTT.

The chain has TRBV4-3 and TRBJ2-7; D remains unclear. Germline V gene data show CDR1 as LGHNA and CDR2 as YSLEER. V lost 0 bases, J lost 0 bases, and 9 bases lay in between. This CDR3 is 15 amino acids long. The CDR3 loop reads CASSQDTRGSYEQYF. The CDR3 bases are TGCGCCAGCAGCCAAGATACCCGAGGCTCCTACGAGCAGTACTTC.

CDR3 residues: CASSLAAGARSSISPLHF. The CDR3 bases are TGCGCCAGCAGCTTGGCCGCGGGGGCCCGAAGCTCGATATCACCCCTCCACTTT. The chain uses TRBV5-1 and TRBJ1-6; TRBD1 is a possible D gene (6 bases). V dropped 0 bases and J dropped 10 bases, with 23 bases sitting between them. Germline V lookup: CDR1 SGHRS, CDR2 YFSETQ. CDR3 length: 18 amino acids.

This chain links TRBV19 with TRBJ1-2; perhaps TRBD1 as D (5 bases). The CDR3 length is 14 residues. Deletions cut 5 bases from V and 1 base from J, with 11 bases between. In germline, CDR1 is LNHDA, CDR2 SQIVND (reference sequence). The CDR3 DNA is TGTGCCAGTAGTCCCCGCAGGGTTAACTATGGCTACACCTTC. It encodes CASSPRRVNYGYTF.

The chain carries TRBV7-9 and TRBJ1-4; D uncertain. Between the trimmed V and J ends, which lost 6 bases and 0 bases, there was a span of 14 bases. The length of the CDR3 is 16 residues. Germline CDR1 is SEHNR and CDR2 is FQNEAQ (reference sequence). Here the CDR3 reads CASSILEGSTNEKLFF. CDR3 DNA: TGTGCCAGCAGTATACTTGAGGGCTCAACTAATGAAAAACTGTTTTTT.

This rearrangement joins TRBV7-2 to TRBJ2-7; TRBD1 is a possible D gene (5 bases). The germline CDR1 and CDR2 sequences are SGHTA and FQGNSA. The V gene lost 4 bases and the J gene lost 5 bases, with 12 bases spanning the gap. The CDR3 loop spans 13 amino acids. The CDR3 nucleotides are TGTGCCAGCAGCTCCCGGACAAGCCACGAGCAGTACTTC. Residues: CASSSRTSHEQYF.

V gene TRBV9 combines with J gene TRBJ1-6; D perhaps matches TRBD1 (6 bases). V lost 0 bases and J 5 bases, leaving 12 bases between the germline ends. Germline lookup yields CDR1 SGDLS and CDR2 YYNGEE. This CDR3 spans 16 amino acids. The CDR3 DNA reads TGTGCCAGCAGCGTAGACCCTCAGGGGAATAATTCACCCCTCCACTTT. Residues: CASSVDPQGNNSPLHF.